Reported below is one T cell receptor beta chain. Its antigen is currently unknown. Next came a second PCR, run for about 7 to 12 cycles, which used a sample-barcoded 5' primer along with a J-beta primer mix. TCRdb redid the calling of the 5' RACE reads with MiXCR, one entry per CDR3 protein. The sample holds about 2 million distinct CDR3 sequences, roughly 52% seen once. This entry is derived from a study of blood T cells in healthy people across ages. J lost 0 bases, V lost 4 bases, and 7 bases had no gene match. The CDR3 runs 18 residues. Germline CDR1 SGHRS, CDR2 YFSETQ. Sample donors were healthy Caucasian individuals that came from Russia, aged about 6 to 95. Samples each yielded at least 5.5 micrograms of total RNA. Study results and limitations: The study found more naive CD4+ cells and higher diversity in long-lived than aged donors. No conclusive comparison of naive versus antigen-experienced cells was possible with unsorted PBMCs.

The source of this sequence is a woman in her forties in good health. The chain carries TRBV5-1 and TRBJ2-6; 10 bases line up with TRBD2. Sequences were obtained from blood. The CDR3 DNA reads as TGCGCCAGCAGCGTGCTAGCGGGGGCCAGCTCTGGGGCCAACGTCCTGACTTTC. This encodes CASSVLAGASSGANVLTF.